A single TCR beta chain is shown here with its context. The target antigen is unknown. This entry belongs to a study of vaccination effects on CD4 cells after COVID-19. Turning to the study itself: In the ViraFEST assay, antigen-specific CD4+ clonotypes were identified by expansion after peptide-pool stimulation.

V lost 4 bases, J lost 5 bases, and 14 bases lay in between. In germline, CDR1 is SGHTA, CDR2 FQGNSA. The CDR3 extends over 14 amino acids. TCRdb's table, derived via immunoSEQ multiplex PCR, lists solely in-frame clones and lacks some. Here the sample spans approximately 74,000 clones, roughly four fifths being singletons. Isolation of CD4+ T cells took place after about 10 days of culture. Each person got two doses of an mRNA SARS-CoV-2 vaccine, BNT162b2 or mRNA-1273. Vaccinated recipients, who were negative for nucleocapsid antibodies, had no history of SARS-CoV-2 infection. Cultures received IL-2 medium that replaced half the medium on days 3 and 7.

The clonotype comes from a human donor who received a COVID-19 vaccine. The chain carries TRBV7-2 and TRBJ2-5; the D gene is possibly TRBD1 (7 bases). Sequencing was performed on CD4+ T cells from PBMCs cultured without peptide, taken after COVID-19 vaccination. The CDR3 region is CASSWNRGGETQYF. CDR3 bases: TGTGCCAGCAGCTGGAACAGGGGAGGCGAGACCCAGTACTTC.